This record covers a single T cell receptor (beta chain). No antigen is known for it. Qualities for individual bases were not recorded, and no much larger clone is one base off. The sample comes from a study of blood T cell repertoires in COVID-19 (dated by TCRdb to the early 2020s). As for the study more broadly: The collaborator samples originated in the United States, Italy and Spain and spanned the acute and convalescent phases of COVID-19. The material from the prospective study consisted of cDNA or gDNA derived from T cells, B-cell-depleted T cells, or PBMCs. The samples were drawn from two sources: the first 160 participants of the ongoing ImmuneRACE study, and fewer than 1,500 subjects contributed by 6 global collaborators. Nearly every sample came with metadata listing a de-identified subject ID, COVID-19 status, age in years and sex. The dataset comprised deeply sampled blood TCRbeta repertoires from subjects exposed to, actively infected with, or recovered from COVID-19. Where HLA class I and class II types were available, the types were taken from metadata supplied by the sample provider, not from assay-based typing. The repertoires were released in a freely available public database meant as a resource for research on the immune response to SARS-CoV-2. Overall results and qualifications from the work: Clinical and demographic metadata were provided uncurated, with the amount varying by source and participant.

Whole blood was collected in K2EDTA tubes by collaborating institutions according to the institutions' own protocols. Collaborator samples were shipped for TCRbeta analysis as frozen whole blood, isolated PBMCs, or DNA extracted from either sample type. TCRbeta CDR3 regions were amplified from genomic DNA using the immunoSEQ Assay, a bias-controlled multiplex PCR. Concerning the study's data processing: The number of nucleated cells in each sample was estimated by amplification of reference gene primers within the assay. To quantify the absolute abundance of each unique TCRbeta CDR3 rearrangement, sequence reads were collapsed and filtered. For each sample, productive Simpson clonality was calculated as the square root of Simpson's diversity index over productive rearrangements. Imported from immuneACCESS, the table was reduced by TCRdb to in-frame sequences with V and J called. These copies leave out some clones; in studies compared against another copy, an unresolved V gene accounts for under half, and the cause of the remainder is not known. V, J and clone size reflect that table, while D and trimming were determined from the DNA. In this sample the table shows about 180,000 clones, 70% to 90% of which occur a single time. Less than 3% of the sample is in the top ten clones.

The V and J ends are trimmed by 2 bases and 15 bases, leaving 11 bases between them. The CDR3 covers 11 residues, taking in both the cysteine and the phenylalanine. Only the CDR3 region is kept as DNA, spanning 33 bases read in frame from base 1. Via the germline V gene, CDR1 is SGHAT and CDR2 FQNNGV. The source is a woman between 25 and 40 years old with active or convalescent COVID-19. The chain is encoded by TRBV11-2 joined to TRBJ2-1; TRBD2 is perhaps the D gene, given 5 matching bases. Sequencing was carried out using peripheral blood. The CDR3 protein: CASSLQGRTFF. The DNA sequence is as follows: TGTGCCAGCAGCTTACAAGGGAGAACGTTCTTC.